This TCR beta chain was documented in a study of blood T cell repertoires in COVID-19. The length of the CDR3 is 13 residues. V lost 7 bases and J lost 1, with 10 bases in between. Method: immunoSEQ multiplex PCR; TCRdb's copy keeps in-frame clones and lacks some. The table has 120,000 to 150,000 clones, around 90% seen once. This TCR was sampled from a middle-aged woman who had been exposed to COVID-19. Sequenced material: PBMCs or T cells enriched from blood (not recorded which). The chain carries TRBV12-3 or TRBV12-4 and TRBJ1-1, with D perhaps matching TRBD1 (6 bases). The CDR3 is CASKRGSNTEAFF. For the CDR3, the DNA is TGTGCCAGCAAGAGGGGGTCGAACACTGAAGCTTTCTTT.